This T cell receptor beta chain stems from a study of a mutant IDH1 vaccine in newly diagnosed glioma. The overall study: Before enrollment, the patients had been treated with radiotherapy alone, temozolomide alone, or both together. Most of them had received both.

The CDR3 has 15 amino acids. V lost 1 base and J lost 5; bases outside the gene matches: 6. Germline V gives CDR1 SEHNR, CDR2 FQNEAQ (reference sequence). This sample's time point: week 47, end of study. The content of each vaccine dose was 300 ug of mutant IDH1 20-mer peptide, and topical imiquimod accompanied it. Sequencing used immunoSEQ multiplex PCR; TCRdb keeps in-frame clones, though not all of them. In the table there are about 55,000 clones, 76% of which are singletons. About this clone itself: The antigen is undetermined.

The sample was PBMCs, taken from a glioma patient whose treatment included an IDH1 peptide vaccine. The chain employs TRBV7-9 and TRBJ2-5; 8 bases map to TRBD2. The sequence was collected from a woman aged 40-49 years with glioma. Some clones in this sample may be carry-over from other donors' samples. The CDR3 protein is CASSLGRGDLETQYF. The CDR3 coding sequence is TGTGCCAGCAGCTTAGGGCGGGGGGACCTGGAGACCCAGTACTTC.